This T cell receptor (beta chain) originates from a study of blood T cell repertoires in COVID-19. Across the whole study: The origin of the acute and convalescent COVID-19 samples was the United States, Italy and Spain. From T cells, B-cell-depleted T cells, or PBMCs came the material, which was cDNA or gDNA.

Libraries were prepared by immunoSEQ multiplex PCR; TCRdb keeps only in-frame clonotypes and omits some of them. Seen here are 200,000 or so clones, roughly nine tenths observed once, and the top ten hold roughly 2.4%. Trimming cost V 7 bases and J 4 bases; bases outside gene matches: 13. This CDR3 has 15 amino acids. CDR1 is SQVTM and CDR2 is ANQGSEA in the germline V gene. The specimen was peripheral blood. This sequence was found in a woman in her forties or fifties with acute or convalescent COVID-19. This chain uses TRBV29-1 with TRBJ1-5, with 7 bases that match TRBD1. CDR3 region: CSATGVGGGNQPQHF. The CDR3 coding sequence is TGCAGCGCTACAGGGGTAGGGGGTGGGAATCAGCCCCAGCATTTT.